This T cell receptor beta chain is drawn from a study of T cells in Graves' hyperthyroidism and ophthalmopathy. Study-level results: The model made its ophthalmopathy prediction, and onset followed a median around 6.5 months later.

Regions amplified from RNA transcripts were the TCR beta CDR3 regions. Researchers ran a first-round RT-PCR on the TCR CDR3 using the HTBI primer set. MiXCR, run by TCRdb on the multiplex PCR reads, gives a single entry per CDR3 protein. The sample includes 350,000 to 500,000 distinct CDR3 sequences, approximately 13% of them seen just once. As for this clonotype: Its antigen is unknown. A junction boundary mismatches the germline segment, possibly from a read error.

This CDR3 is 17 amino acids long. The germline CDR1 and CDR2 sequences are SEHNR and FQNEAQ (reference sequence). Diagnosing involved the use of clinical symptoms, serum thyroxine and TRAb, thyroid ultrasound and orbital computed tomography. This receptor was taken from a woman under 30 with Graves' hyperthyroidism. The sample was blood. The rearrangement uses TRBV7-9 and TRBJ2-2; 9 positions agree with TRBD1. The CDR3 sequence: CASSLIIGTGNIGELFF. The DNA for the CDR3 is TGTGCCAGCAGCTTAATCATTGGGACAGGGAACATCGGGGAGCTGTTTTTT.